The TCR beta chain under discussion was sequenced for a study of T cell responses to AZD1222 COVID-19 vaccine. The V gene's germline CDR1 is LGHDT and CDR2 YNNKEL (reference sequence). Trimming cost V 4 bases and J 4 bases, with 6 bases left between them. The CDR3 extends over 12 amino acids. A word on this clone: Antigen unknown.

The data were produced by immunoSEQ multiplex PCR, yet TCRdb's version contains in-frame clones alone and is incomplete. The table shows 90,000 to 120,000 clones, with 89% occurring only once. Findings and caveats of the study: Of the AZD1222 recipients, only 5 or 6 were seropositive at baseline. Spike-specific TCR breadth and depth were elevated following two AZD1222 doses.

The receptor's source is an adult in good health. The material sequenced was peripheral blood, taken on day 0 of AZD1222 vaccination. The gene calls are TRBV3-1 (or the pseudogene TRBV3-2) and TRBJ2-3; D uncertain. The CDR3 reads CASSPGSDTQYF. The CDR3 bases are TGTGCCAGCAGCCCCGGTTCAGATACGCAGTATTTT.